Shown below are 10 T cell receptor beta chains from a single sample sequenced in a study of a mutant IDH1 vaccine in newly diagnosed glioma. These TCRs' antigens remain unknown. This table comes from immunoSEQ multiplex PCR, and its TCRdb copy is limited to in-frame clones, with some not included. The table records fewer than 55,000 clones, less than 70% of them present only once. The time point: week 47, end of study. The investigators gave 300 ug of mutant IDH1 20-mer peptide in each vaccine dose, together with topical imiquimod. The specimen comprised peripheral blood mononuclear cells (PBMCs), sampled from a glioma patient whose treatment included an IDH1 peptide vaccine. These receptors were obtained from a man aged 35 to 55 with glioma. Some clones in this sample may be carry-over from other donors' samples.

This clone was seen more than once but under ten times. The V and J genes are TRBV29-1 and TRBJ2-2; 8 bases line up with TRBD1. Germline loops: CDR1 SQVTM, CDR2 ANQGSEA. The CDR3 consists of 13 residues. V was pared by 8 bases and J by 4 bases, with 6 bases of the junction left unmatched. In nucleotides, the CDR3 is TGCAGCATCCGGACAGGGACCACCGGGGAGCTGTTTTTT. As protein: CSIRTGTTGELFF.

The rearrangement uses TRBV18 and TRBJ2-7, with 7 nucleotides matching TRBD1. This CDR3 comprises 12 residues. Trimming took 5 bases from V and 4 from J; bases not matched to a gene: 2. CDR1 is KGHSH and CDR2 is LQKENI in the germline V gene. The CDR3 sequence is CASSRQGYEQYF. Written as DNA, the CDR3 is TGTGCCAGCTCAAGACAGGGTTACGAGCAGTACTTC.

The J gene is TRBJ2-7, the V gene TRBV7-9; D may be TRBD1 or TRBD2 (5 bases each). This CDR3 is built from 15 residues. Germline loops: CDR1 SEHNR, CDR2 FQNEAQ (reference sequence). The V and J ends lost 5 bases and 2 bases respectively, with 16 bases between them. The CDR3 loop reads CASSARDGETYEQYF. The DNA for the CDR3 is TGTGCCAGCAGCGCCCGGGACGGGGAAACCTACGAGCAGTACTTC.

The gene calls are TRBV2 and TRBJ1-1, with D uncertain. There are 12 residues in the CDR3. Germline V lookup: CDR1 SNHLY, CDR2 FYNNEI. The V end lost 6 bases, the J end lost 8 bases, and 13 bases lay between the germline ends. Here the CDR3 DNA reads TGTGCCAGCAGAGAGGAGCTATGGGAAGCTTTCTTT. Translated: CASREELWEAFF.

The genes are TRBV4-1 and TRBJ1-1; D ambiguous. V dropped 1 base and J dropped 5 bases, with 8 bases sitting between them. This CDR3 contains 13 residues. The germline V gene encodes CDR1 MGHRA and CDR2 YSYEKL. CDR3 in amino acids: CASSQGLGTEAFF. The CDR3 region has the DNA TGCGCCAGCAGCCAAGGACTCGGGACTGAAGCTTTCTTT.

The V gene is TRBV29-1, the J gene TRBJ1-1; D gene ambiguous. V was clipped by 2 bases and J by 0 bases, with 10 bases between them. Germline lookup yields CDR1 SQVTM and CDR2 ANQGSEA. This CDR3 contains 14 residues. CDR3 amino acids: CSVESRTVNTEAFF. The CDR3 coding sequence is TGCAGCGTTGAATCGCGGACGGTGAACACTGAAGCTTTCTTT. Full variable domain (rest looked up from reference TRBV29-1 and TRBJ1-1): SAVISQKPSRDICQRGTSLTIQCQVDSQVTMMFWYRQQPGQSLTLIATANQGSEATYESGFVIDKFPISRPNLTFSTLTVSNMSPEDSSIYLCSVESRTVNTEAFFGQGTRLTVV.

The chain combines TRBV13 with TRBJ1-2; no clear D gene. Germline V gene data show CDR1 as PRHDT and CDR2 as FYEKMQ (reference sequence). Trimming removed 10 bases from V and 3 bases from J, with 15 bases in between. The CDR3 has 13 amino acids. This chain's CDR3 is CAIRVGSDYGYTF. The CDR3 coding sequence is TGTGCCATCCGAGTGGGCAGTGACTATGGCTACACCTTC.

V and J are TRBV4-1 and TRBJ1-5, with TRBD1 as a possible D gene (6 bases). Germline CDR1 and CDR2: MGHRA and YSYEKL. The CDR3 sequence is 16 residues long. V lost 3 bases and J lost 7, with 19 bases in between. Written as DNA, the CDR3 is TGCGCCAGCAGCCATGAGACAGGCTCCCTACTGCAGCCCCAGCATTTT. It codes for CASSHETGSLLQPQHF.

This rearrangement joins TRBV7-9 to TRBJ1-3; 7 positions match TRBD1. The junction had 5 bases not matched to a gene; V was cut back by 4 bases and J by 2 bases. From germline, CDR1 is SEHNR and CDR2 FQNEAQ (reference sequence). The CDR3 extends over 15 amino acids. CDR3 in amino acids: CASSSRQGAGNTIYF. The CDR3, as DNA: TGTGCCAGCAGCTCTCGACAGGGAGCTGGAAACACCATATATTTT.

This chain links TRBV6-1 with TRBJ2-2, with a weak D call TRBD2 (5 bases). The CDR3 contains 15 residues. Germline V gene data show CDR1 as MNHNS and CDR2 as SASEGT. The V and J ends lost 2 bases and 6 bases respectively, with 13 bases between them. CDR3 DNA sequence: TGTGCCAGCAGTGAAATCGGGGTCCTGTCCGGGGAGCTGTTTTTT. It encodes CASSEIGVLSGELFF.